The present entry profiles one T cell receptor (beta chain) with its context. What it binds is unknown. With 60 Vbeta and 13 Jbeta primers, the PCR was carried out. The data were produced by immunoSEQ multiplex PCR, yet TCRdb's version contains in-frame clones alone and is incomplete. The repertoire holds about 98,000 clones, with approximately 70% as singletons. The data were taken from a study of cytomegalovirus exposure and HLA in healthy donors. Study in general: Most donors, about 77% of a few hundred genotyped, fell in the Caucasian-associated ancestry cluster.

The CDR3 consists of 15 residues. The germline V gene has CDR1 MRHNA and CDR2 SNTAGT. V was pared by 3 bases and J by 4 bases, with 14 bases between. Whole-study findings and limits: Other equally common chains were less clonally expanded than HLA-associated TCR beta chains, a later analysis showed. Association of a missense DCLRE1C variant with TCR beta V- and J-gene trimming was reported in a later analysis.

The sequence came from a man in his fifties or sixties in good health and CMV-seronegative. The chain employs TRBV6-4 and TRBJ2-3, with a possible D match to TRBD2 (5 bases). Sequenced: PBMCs. The CDR3 coding sequence is TGTGCCAGCAGTGAAGAGGAGACGAGGGCAGATACGCAGTATTTT. Translating it yields CASSEEETRADTQYF.